Below, 7 T cell receptor beta chains from the same sample are listed, as sequenced in a study of CD8+ T cells in alopecia areata. As the sequencing template, cDNA was produced by extracting RNA and reverse transcribing it. Profiling relied on immunoSEQ multiplex PCR, and the TCRdb table lists in-frame clones only, not all of them. The table has about 150,000 clones, 55% to 65% seen once. The sample consisted of CD4+ T cells sorted from blood. Source of these receptors: a human donor in good health.

This clone was seen a few times. The genes are TRBV30 and TRBJ2-1, with 11 bases fitting TRBD2. The germline V gene has CDR1 GTSNPN and CDR2 SVGIG (reference sequence). This CDR3 has 17 amino acids. The J segment lost 9 bases and the V segment lost 1 base, leaving 14 bases of the junction unmatched. The CDR3 loop reads CAWSDDSGRAPRFEQFF. The CDR3 DNA reads as TGTGCCTGGAGTGACGATAGCGGGAGGGCCCCCCGGTTTGAGCAGTTCTTC.

The rearrangement links TRBV11-3 to TRBJ1-1; no clear D. V lost 8 bases and J 0 bases, leaving 10 bases between the germline ends. The germline CDR1 and CDR2 sequences are SGHNT and YENEEA. The length of the CDR3 is 13 residues. CDR3 protein: CASSQSVNTEAFF. The CDR3 nucleotides are TGTGCCAGCTCGCAATCCGTGAACACTGAAGCTTTCTTT.

This sequence joins TRBV18 and TRBJ2-5; D not certain. The V end was cut by 3 bases, the J end by 5 bases, with 7 bases between. This CDR3 is 12 amino acids long. Germline V gene sequence: CDR1 KGHSH, CDR2 LQKENI. As DNA, the CDR3 is TGTGCCAGCTCACCTAAACGGGAGACCCAGTACTTC. Translated: CASSPKRETQYF.

The genes are TRBV27 and TRBJ1-1; possibly TRBD1 for D (6 bases). Looked up from germline, CDR1 is MNHEY and CDR2 is SMNVEV (reference sequence). The CDR3 runs 15 residues. Trimming took 6 bases from V and 6 from J, leaving 20 bases between them. CDR3 loop: CASRNPGTFTSEAFF. The CDR3 region has the DNA TGTGCCAGCAGGAACCCCGGGACATTTACTTCTGAAGCTTTCTTT.

This chain joins TRBV4-2 and TRBJ2-7; no reliable D call. The V gene lost 1 base and the J gene lost 3 bases, with 13 bases spanning the gap. CDR3 length: 15 residues. Germline CDR1 and CDR2: LGHNA and YNFKEQ. DNA for the CDR3: TGTGCCAGCAGCCAAGCTCGGCAGGAATTCTACGAGCAGTACTTC. This encodes CASSQARQEFYEQYF.

This chain joins TRBV25-1 and TRBJ2-5, with 14 bases matching TRBD2. Germline trimming cut 7 bases from V and 4 bases from J; bases unmatched to any gene: 8. The V gene's germline CDR1 is MGHDK and CDR2 SYGVNS. CDR3 length: 16 amino acids. This CDR3 reads CASKIPGLAGAETQYF. The CDR3 coding sequence is TGTGCCAGCAAGATACCGGGACTAGCGGGAGCAGAGACCCAGTACTTC.

The chain uses TRBV29-1 and TRBJ2-5; D is unclear. Germline values: CDR1 SQVTM, CDR2 ANQGSEA. The length of the CDR3 is 13 residues. V was trimmed by 7 bases and J by 3 bases, leaving 15 bases between them. CDR3 sequence (DNA): TGCAGCGCTTCACACACTCCTAAAGAGACCCAGTACTTC. It encodes CSASHTPKETQYF.